A selection of T cell receptor beta chains follows, all from one sample in a study of spatial heterogeneity in lung cancer. TCRdb re-called the 5' RACE reads through MiXCR, storing one row per CDR3 protein. Of 90,000 or so distinct CDR3 sequences in the sample, roughly 9.5% were seen once. The sequencing used PBMCs, collected at surgery. These receptors all come from a male donor with early-stage non-small cell lung cancer. Each CDR3 is given with its conserved first and last residue. Fields, in order: J gene, D gene, V gene, clone size, CDR3 DNA, CDR3 protein. A D gene is named only where the DNA matches it firmly. Clone sizes are given selectively: once, few, many, or a class where the clone is expanded.

j_gene: TRBJ1-4
d_gene: TRBD1
v_gene: TRBV5-1
abundance: -
CDR3nt: TGCGCCAGCGGATCGACGACAGGGAAAAATGAAAAACTGTTTTTT
CDR3aa: CASGSTTGKNEKLFF

j_gene: TRBJ2-1
d_gene: -
v_gene: TRBV7-9
abundance: -
CDR3nt: TGTGCCAGCAGCTTAGGGGTGGCTGAGCAGTTCTTC
CDR3aa: CASSLGVAEQFF

j_gene: TRBJ2-3
d_gene: -
v_gene: TRBV9
abundance: -
CDR3nt: TGTGCCAGCAGCGCGGGGAGTGCCACAGATACGCAGTATTTT
CDR3aa: CASSAGSATDTQYF

j_gene: TRBJ2-5
d_gene: -
v_gene: TRBV6-5
abundance: many
CDR3nt: TGTGCCAGCAGTTCCCAACAAGAGACCCAGTACTTC
CDR3aa: CASSSQQETQYF

j_gene: TRBJ2-7
d_gene: -
v_gene: TRBV12-3/TRBV12-4
abundance: -
CDR3nt: -
CDR3aa: CASSSSGVYEQYF

j_gene: TRBJ2-5
d_gene: TRBD2
v_gene: TRBV27
abundance: -
CDR3nt: TGTGCCAGCAAGGGCCTAGCGGGAGGTGAAGAGACCCAGTACTTC
CDR3aa: CASKGLAGGEETQYF

j_gene: TRBJ2-3
d_gene: TRBD2
v_gene: TRBV29-1
abundance: few
CDR3nt: TGCAGCGTGCGGCGGGGGGGAACAGATACGCAGTATTTT
CDR3aa: CSVRRGGTDTQYF

j_gene: TRBJ1-2
d_gene: -
v_gene: TRBV19
abundance: many
CDR3nt: TGTGCCAGTAGTCGCCCTGCGGGGGGCTACACCTTC
CDR3aa: CASSRPAGGYTF

j_gene: TRBJ2-5
d_gene: -
v_gene: TRBV6-1
abundance: -
CDR3nt: TGTGCCAGCAGTGATAGGGGACAAGAGACCCAGTACTTC
CDR3aa: CASSDRGQETQYF

j_gene: TRBJ2-7
d_gene: -
v_gene: TRBV20-1
abundance: once
CDR3nt: TGCAGTGTCGGCCAGGGATACTCCTACGAGCAGTACTTC
CDR3aa: CSVGQGYSYEQYF

j_gene: TRBJ2-7
d_gene: TRBD1
v_gene: TRBV7-3
abundance: few
CDR3nt: TGTGCCAGCAGCTTCTCCGGGACAGAGTCCGAGCAGTACTTC
CDR3aa: CASSFSGTESEQYF

j_gene: TRBJ2-3
d_gene: -
v_gene: TRBV9
abundance: many
CDR3nt: TGTGCCAGCAGCGTAGTTGGAGGGGTAACGGGGGATACGCAGTATTTT
CDR3aa: CASSVVGGVTGDTQYF

j_gene: TRBJ2-3
d_gene: -
v_gene: TRBV12-3/TRBV12-4
abundance: many
CDR3nt: TGTGCCAGCGGCAGCAGGGATACGCAGTATTTT
CDR3aa: CASGSRDTQYF

j_gene: TRBJ2-1
d_gene: TRBD2
v_gene: TRBV5-1
abundance: few
CDR3nt: TGCGCCAGCAGCTTAATAGCGGGAGGGCCTATGTATGAGCAGTTCTTC
CDR3aa: CASSLIAGGPMYEQFF

j_gene: TRBJ2-3
d_gene: -
v_gene: TRBV5-1
abundance: -
CDR3nt: TGCGCCAGCAGCGGCGGCATCACAGATACGCAGTATTTT
CDR3aa: CASSGGITDTQYF

j_gene: TRBJ2-2
d_gene: -
v_gene: TRBV5-6
abundance: many
CDR3nt: TGTGCCAGCAGCTTGGTTTCAGCGGGTTCGGACGGGGAGCTGTTTTTT
CDR3aa: CASSLVSAGSDGELFF

j_gene: TRBJ2-3
d_gene: -
v_gene: TRBV20-1
abundance: -
CDR3nt: TGCAGTGCTAGAGATGGATCCACAGATACGCAGTATTTT
CDR3aa: CSARDGSTDTQYF

j_gene: TRBJ1-1
d_gene: TRBD1
v_gene: TRBV12-5
abundance: many
CDR3nt: TGTGCTAGTGGTTTGGTACAGGGGTTGAACACTGAAGCTTTCTTT
CDR3aa: CASGLVQGLNTEAFF

j_gene: TRBJ2-4
d_gene: TRBD1
v_gene: TRBV19
abundance: -
CDR3nt: TGTGCCAGTAGTATCACCCGGAAGAGACAGGGTCAAAACATTCAGTACTTC
CDR3aa: CASSITRKRQGQNIQYF

j_gene: TRBJ2-1
d_gene: -
v_gene: TRBV10-2
abundance: -
CDR3nt: TGCGCCAGCAGTCCAGTCTTGAGGAGCTCCTACAATGAGCAGTTCTTC
CDR3aa: CASSPVLRSSYNEQFF

j_gene: TRBJ2-1
d_gene: -
v_gene: TRBV15
abundance: -
CDR3nt: TGTGCCACCAGCAGAGATAGTGGGCAAAGCTCCTACAATGAGCAGTTCTTC
CDR3aa: CATSRDSGQSSYNEQFF

j_gene: TRBJ2-7
d_gene: -
v_gene: TRBV30
abundance: -
CDR3nt: TGTGCCTGGAGCACTAGAGGTTACGAGCAGTACTTC
CDR3aa: CAWSTRGYEQYF

j_gene: TRBJ2-5
d_gene: TRBD1
v_gene: TRBV29-1
abundance: few
CDR3nt: TGCAGCGTTGAAGGCCCCTCGACAGGGGACAAAGAGACCCAGTACTTC
CDR3aa: CSVEGPSTGDKETQYF

j_gene: TRBJ2-3
d_gene: -
v_gene: TRBV11-2
abundance: many
CDR3nt: TGTGCCAGCAGCTTATCCACAGAAGAAGATACGCAGTATTTT
CDR3aa: CASSLSTEEDTQYF

j_gene: TRBJ2-1
d_gene: -
v_gene: TRBV5-1
abundance: many
CDR3nt: TGCGCCAGCCAGACCTTCGCTGGCTACAATGAGCAGTTCTTC
CDR3aa: CASQTFAGYNEQFF

j_gene: TRBJ2-1
d_gene: TRBD2
v_gene: TRBV12-3/TRBV12-4
abundance: many
CDR3nt: TGTGCCAGCAGTTCTAGCGGGAGCTACAATGAGCAGTTCTTC
CDR3aa: CASSSSGSYNEQFF

j_gene: TRBJ2-3
d_gene: -
v_gene: TRBV18
abundance: few
CDR3nt: TGTGCCAGCTCACCCGCCGGGGGACGAGATGATACGCAGTATTTT
CDR3aa: CASSPAGGRDDTQYF

j_gene: TRBJ1-4
d_gene: TRBD1
v_gene: TRBV5-1
abundance: few
CDR3nt: TGCGCCAGCAGCCTAGGACAGGGGAATGAAAAACTGTTTTTT
CDR3aa: CASSLGQGNEKLFF